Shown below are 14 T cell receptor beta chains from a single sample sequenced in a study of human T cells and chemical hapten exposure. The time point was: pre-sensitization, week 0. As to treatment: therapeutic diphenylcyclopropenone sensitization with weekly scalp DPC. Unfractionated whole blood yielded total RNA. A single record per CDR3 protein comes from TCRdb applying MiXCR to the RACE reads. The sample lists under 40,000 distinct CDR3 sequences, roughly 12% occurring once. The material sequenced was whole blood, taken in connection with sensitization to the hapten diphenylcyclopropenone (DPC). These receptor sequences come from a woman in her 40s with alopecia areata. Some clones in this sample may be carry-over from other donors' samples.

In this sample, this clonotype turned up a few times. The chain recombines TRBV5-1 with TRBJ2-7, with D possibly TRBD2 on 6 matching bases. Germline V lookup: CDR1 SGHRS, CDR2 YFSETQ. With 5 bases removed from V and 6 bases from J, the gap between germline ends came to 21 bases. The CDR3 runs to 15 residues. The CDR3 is CASREGASALFEQYF. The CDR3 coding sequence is TGCGCCAGCAGGGAAGGGGCTAGCGCCCTTTTCGAGCAGTACTTC.

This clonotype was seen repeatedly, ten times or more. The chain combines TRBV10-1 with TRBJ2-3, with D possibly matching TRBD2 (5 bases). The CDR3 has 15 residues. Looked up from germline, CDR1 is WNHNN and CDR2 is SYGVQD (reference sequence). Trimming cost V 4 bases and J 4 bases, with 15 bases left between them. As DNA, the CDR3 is TGCGCCAGCAGTGGATCGGCGGGTGGTCCAGATACGCAGTATTTT. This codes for CASSGSAGGPDTQYF.

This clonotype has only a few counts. DNA for the CDR3: TGCAGCGTTGGGGAGGGATATAATTCACCCCTCCACTTT. Translating it yields CSVGEGYNSPLHF. The V and J genes are TRBV29-1 and TRBJ1-6, with unresolved D. V dropped 4 bases and J dropped 4 bases, with 8 bases sitting between them. The CDR3 has 13 amino acids. Per the germline V gene, CDR1 is SQVTM and CDR2 is ANQGSEA.

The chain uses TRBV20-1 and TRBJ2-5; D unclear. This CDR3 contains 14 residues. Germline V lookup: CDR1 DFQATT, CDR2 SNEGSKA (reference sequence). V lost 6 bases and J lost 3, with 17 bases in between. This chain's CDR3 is CSALPRQWEETQYF. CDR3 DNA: TGCAGTGCCCTACCCCGGCAGTGGGAAGAGACCCAGTACTTC.

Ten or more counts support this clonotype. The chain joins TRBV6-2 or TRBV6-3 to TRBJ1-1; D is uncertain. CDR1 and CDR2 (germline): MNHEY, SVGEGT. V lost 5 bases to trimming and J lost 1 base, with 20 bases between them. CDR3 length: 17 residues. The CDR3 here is CASSPPPVGSPNTEAFF. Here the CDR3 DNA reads TGTGCCAGCAGTCCCCCGCCGGTGGGGAGTCCGAACACTGAAGCTTTCTTT.

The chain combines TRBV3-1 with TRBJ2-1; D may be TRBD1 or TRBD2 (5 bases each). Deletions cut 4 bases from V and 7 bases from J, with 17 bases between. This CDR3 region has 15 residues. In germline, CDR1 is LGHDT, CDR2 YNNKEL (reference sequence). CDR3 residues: CASSLTTGASNEQFF. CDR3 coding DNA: TGTGCCAGCAGCCTTACTACCGGGGCCTCGAATGAGCAGTTCTTC.

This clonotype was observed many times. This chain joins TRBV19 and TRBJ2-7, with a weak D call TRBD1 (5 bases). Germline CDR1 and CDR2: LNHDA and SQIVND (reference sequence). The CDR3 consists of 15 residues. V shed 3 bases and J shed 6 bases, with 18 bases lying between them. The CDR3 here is CASSMVARAITEQYF. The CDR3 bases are TGTGCCAGTAGTATGGTCGCCAGGGCTATCACCGAGCAGTACTTC.

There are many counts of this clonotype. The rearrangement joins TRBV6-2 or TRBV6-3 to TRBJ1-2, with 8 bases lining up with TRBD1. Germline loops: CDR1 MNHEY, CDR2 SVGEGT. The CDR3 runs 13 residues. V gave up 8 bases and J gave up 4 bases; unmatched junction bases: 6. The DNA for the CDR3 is TGTGCCAGCGTCGGACAGGGACCCTATGGCTACACCTTC. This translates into CASVGQGPYGYTF.

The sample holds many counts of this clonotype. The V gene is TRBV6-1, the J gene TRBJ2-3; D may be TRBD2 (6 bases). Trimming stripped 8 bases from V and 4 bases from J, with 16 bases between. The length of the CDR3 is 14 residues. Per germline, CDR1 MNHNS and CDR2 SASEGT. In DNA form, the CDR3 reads TGTGCCAGCGGCAATAGCGGAGGAGCAGATACGCAGTATTTT. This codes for CASGNSGGADTQYF.

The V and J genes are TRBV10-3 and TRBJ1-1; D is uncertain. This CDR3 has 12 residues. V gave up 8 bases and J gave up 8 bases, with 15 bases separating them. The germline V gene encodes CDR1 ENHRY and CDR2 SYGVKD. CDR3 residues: CAIGPAVGEAFF. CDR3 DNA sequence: TGTGCCATCGGTCCCGCCGTCGGGGAAGCTTTCTTT.

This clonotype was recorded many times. The CDR3 DNA follows: TGTGCCAGCAGTGAAAGGTCGGCGGAGGACGAGCAGTACTTC. Translation: CASSERSAEDEQYF. V gene TRBV6-1 combines with J gene TRBJ2-7, with D possibly TRBD2 on 5 matching bases. Between the trimmed V and J ends, which lost 2 bases and 5 bases, there was a span of 13 bases. The CDR3 runs 14 residues. Germline assignment: CDR1 MNHNS and CDR2 SASEGT.

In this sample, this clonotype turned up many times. The CDR3 sequence: CASSLGVTSGSLGEFF. Here the CDR3 DNA reads TGCGCCAGCAGCTTGGGGGTGACTAGCGGATCCCTCGGGGAGTTCTTC. The J gene is TRBJ2-1, the V gene TRBV5-1, with 9 bases matching TRBD2. Germline CDR1 is SGHRS and CDR2 is YFSETQ. V dropped 0 bases and J dropped 14; count of bases not matched to a gene: 15. The CDR3 is made up of 16 amino acids. Looking up the rest from reference TRBV5-1 and TRBJ2-1 gives the full variable domain: KAGVTQTPRYLIKTRGQQVTLSCSPISGHRSVSWYQQTPGQGLQFLFEYFSETQRNKGNFPGRFSGRQFSNSRSEMNVSTLELGDSALYLCASSLGVTSGSLGEFFGPGTRLTVL.

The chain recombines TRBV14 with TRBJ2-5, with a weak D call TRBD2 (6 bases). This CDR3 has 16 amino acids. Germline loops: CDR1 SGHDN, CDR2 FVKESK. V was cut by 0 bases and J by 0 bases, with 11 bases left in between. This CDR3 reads CASSQEGRGYQETQYF. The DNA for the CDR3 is TGTGCCAGCAGCCAAGAAGGGCGGGGCTACCAAGAGACCCAGTACTTC.

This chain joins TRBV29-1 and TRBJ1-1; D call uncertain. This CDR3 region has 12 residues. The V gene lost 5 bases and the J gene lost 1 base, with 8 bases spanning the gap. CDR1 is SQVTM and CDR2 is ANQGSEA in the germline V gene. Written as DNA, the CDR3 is TGCAGCGTTCAACTGGGGAACACTGAAGCTTTCTTT. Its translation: CSVQLGNTEAFF. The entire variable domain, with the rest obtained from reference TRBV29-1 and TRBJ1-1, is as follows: SAVISQKPSRDICQRGTSLTIQCQVDSQVTMMFWYRQQPGQSLTLIATANQGSEATYESGFVIDKFPISRPNLTFSTLTVSNMSPEDSSIYLCSVQLGNTEAFFGQGTRLTVV.